This section outlines one T cell receptor (beta chain) sequence together with its context. V was cut by 1 base and J by 0 bases, with 11 bases left in between. The V gene's germline CDR1 is KGHDR and CDR2 SFDVKD. The CDR3 sequence is 17 residues long. Unique molecular identifiers were used in preparing the TCRbeta library. TCRdb reprocessed the PCR reads via MiXCR and lists one record per CDR3 protein. The sample carries about 610,000 distinct CDR3 sequences, 8% to 11% recorded once. This sample was included in a study of T-cell reconstitution after alpha-beta-depleted transplantation in children. The source is a human donor who donated a stem cell graft to a child with acute myeloid leukemia. The rearrangement links TRBV24-1 to TRBJ2-2; tentative D call: TRBD2 (6 bases). The material sequenced was PBMCs from the stem cell graft donor, taken from the stem cell graft. The chain's CDR3 is CATSDFLRTTNTGELFF. DNA of the CDR3: TGTGCCACCAGTGATTTCCTTAGGACTACGAACACCGGGGAGCTGTTTTTT.